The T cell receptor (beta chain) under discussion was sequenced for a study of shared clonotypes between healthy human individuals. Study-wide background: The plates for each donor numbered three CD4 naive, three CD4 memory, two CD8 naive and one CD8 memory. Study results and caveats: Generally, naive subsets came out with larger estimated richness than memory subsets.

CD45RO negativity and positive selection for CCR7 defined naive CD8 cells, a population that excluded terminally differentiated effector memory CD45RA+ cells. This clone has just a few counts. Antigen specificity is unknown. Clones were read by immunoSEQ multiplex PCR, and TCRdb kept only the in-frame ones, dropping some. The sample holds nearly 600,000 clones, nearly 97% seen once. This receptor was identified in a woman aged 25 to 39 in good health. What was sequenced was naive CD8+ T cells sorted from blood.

CDR3 residues: CAWRTGESNQPQHF. In nucleotides, the CDR3 is TGTGCCTGGCGGACAGGGGAGAGCAATCAGCCCCAGCATTTT. The rearrangement uses TRBV30 and TRBJ1-5; 9 bases are shared with TRBD1. The ends lost 5 bases at V and 1 base at J; junction bases unmatched: 3. The germline V gene encodes CDR1 GTSNPN and CDR2 SVGIG (reference sequence). The CDR3 covers 14 residues.